Presented here are 21 T cell receptor beta chains from one specimen sequenced in a study of T cell responses to AZD1222 COVID-19 vaccine. Only in-frame clones appear in the TCRdb table, and some are missing; sequencing was by immunoSEQ multiplex PCR. The profile covers roughly 150,000 clones, with roughly 94% appearing a single time and approximately 4.8% taken by the ten largest. The material was peripheral blood, obtained 28 days after the second AZD1222 dose. All receptors derive from an adult who received the AZD1222 COVID-19 vaccine.

The rearrangement uses TRBV4-3 and TRBJ1-2, with 11 bases lining up with TRBD1. The CDR3 has 16 residues. Trimming at V came to 0 bases and at J to 8 bases, leaving 8 bases not matched to a gene. Germline V gives CDR1 LGHNA, CDR2 YSLEER. CDR3 region: CASSQEGDRGLRGYTF. The CDR3 DNA follows: TGCGCCAGCAGCCAAGAAGGGGACAGGGGGTTAAGGGGCTACACCTTC.

The chain recombines TRBV6-5 with TRBJ2-1; 12 positions agree with TRBD1. CDR1 and CDR2 (germline): MNHEY, SVGAGI. The V segment lost 7 bases and the J segment 10 bases; nucleotides outside the gene matches: 11. The CDR3 has 15 residues. CDR3 nucleotides: TGTGCCAGCAATATCCGGGACAGGGGGCATAGGGAGCAGTTCTTC. The encoded protein is CASNIRDRGHREQFF.

The genes are TRBV30 and TRBJ1-1, with unresolved D. The germline V gene has CDR1 GTSNPN and CDR2 SVGIG (reference sequence). The CDR3 has 14 amino acids. V was cut by 0 bases and J by 1 base, with 9 bases left in between. The CDR3 DNA follows: TGTGCCTGGAGTGTATACATAGGGAACACTGAAGCTTTCTTT. This translates into CAWSVYIGNTEAFF.

This chain links TRBV7-6 with TRBJ1-4, with a tentative D call TRBD1 (5 bases). The CDR3 runs 15 residues. In germline, CDR1 is SGHVS, CDR2 FNYEAQ. V lost 4 bases to trimming and J lost 5 bases, with 14 bases between them. The CDR3 loop is CASSSEGRANEKLFF. DNA of the CDR3: TGTGCCAGCAGCTCAGAGGGGAGGGCGAATGAAAAACTGTTTTTT. Full variable domain (missing parts from reference TRBV7-6 and TRBJ1-4): GAGVSQSPRYKVTKRGQDVALRCDPISGHVSLYWYRQALGQGPEFLTYFNYEAQQDKSGLPNDRFSAERPEGSISTLTIQRTEQRDSAMYRCASSSEGRANEKLFFGSGTQLSVL.

The CDR3 nucleotides are TGCAGCGTTGAAGGGATAGCGGGAGGTTTTGAGCAGTTCTTC. As protein: CSVEGIAGGFEQFF. The gene calls are TRBV29-1 and TRBJ2-1, with 10 positions matching TRBD2. Germline V gene data show CDR1 as SQVTM and CDR2 as ANQGSEA. CDR3 length equals 14 residues. Unmatched junction bases numbered 6, after V lost 1 base and J lost 9 bases.

This chain joins TRBV6-4 and TRBJ2-1; 9 bases map to TRBD2. The trim removed 4 bases at V and 6 bases at J, leaving 10 bases unmatched. This CDR3 contains 16 residues. Germline V lookup: CDR1 MRHNA, CDR2 SNTAGT. This CDR3 is CASSALAGARGNEQFF. CDR3 sequence (DNA): TGTGCCAGCAGTGCCTTAGCGGGAGCAAGGGGCAATGAGCAGTTCTTC.

The V and J genes are TRBV19 and TRBJ2-1, with TRBD1 matching over 10 bases. Looked up from germline, CDR1 is LNHDA and CDR2 is SQIVND (reference sequence). Trimming took 8 bases from V and 7 from J; bases not matched to a gene: 8. The CDR3 length is 14 residues. CDR3 residues: CASRWDRGGNEQFF. CDR3 nucleotides: TGTGCCAGTCGATGGGACAGGGGCGGAAATGAGCAGTTCTTC.

The chain has TRBV12-3 or TRBV12-4 and TRBJ1-1; 7 nucleotides align to TRBD1. J was trimmed by 4 bases and V by 6 bases; bases with no gene match: 5. CDR3 length: 13 amino acids. CDR3 nucleotides: TGTGCCAGCAGAAGGGGGCTTACCACTGAAGCTTTCTTT. Its protein product is CASRRGLTTEAFF.

This clone was found once. The V gene is TRBV7-2, the J gene TRBJ2-2; 8 bases map to TRBD2. The CDR3 has 13 residues. Germline V gene data show CDR1 as SGHTA and CDR2 as FQGNSA. V dropped 5 bases and J dropped 6; count of bases not matched to a gene: 2. The CDR3: CASSGLAAGELFF. The CDR3 DNA reads as TGTGCCAGCAGCGGACTAGCCGCCGGGGAGCTGTTTTTT.

This rearrangement joins TRBV28 to TRBJ2-7; TRBD2 agrees at 12 bases. This CDR3 has 18 residues. V shed 0 bases, J shed 5 bases, and the junction held 11 bases outside the gene matches. Germline CDR1 is MDHEN and CDR2 is SYDVKM. CDR3 amino acids: CASSLWTSGRGPWNEQYF. For the CDR3, the DNA is TGTGCCAGCAGTTTATGGACTAGCGGGAGAGGGCCATGGAACGAGCAGTACTTC.

V is TRBV5-4 and J is TRBJ2-2; D uncertain. V was pared by 4 bases and J by 16 bases, with 5 bases between. The germline V gene encodes CDR1 SGHNT and CDR2 YYREEE (reference sequence). This CDR3 has 8 residues. CDR3 region: CASSPRFF. The CDR3 DNA reads as TGTGCCAGCAGCCCACGGTTTTTT.

V and J are TRBV5-8 and TRBJ2-7; D is ambiguous. Trimming removed 1 base from V and 1 base from J, with 18 bases in between. The CDR3 sequence is 17 residues long. The germline V gene encodes CDR1 SGHTS and CDR2 YDEGEE. This CDR3 reads CASSLSAVYPLSYEQYF. CDR3 DNA sequence: TGTGCCAGCAGCTTGAGCGCTGTCTATCCTTTGTCCTACGAGCAGTACTTC.

The V gene is TRBV9, the J gene TRBJ2-5; D is possibly TRBD2 (5 bases). V was trimmed by 0 bases and J by 0 bases, leaving 12 bases between them. Germline CDR1 is SGDLS and CDR2 is YYNGEE. CDR3 length equals 16 residues. Here the CDR3 reads CASSVESGSYQETQYF. The CDR3 DNA follows: TGTGCCAGCAGCGTAGAGAGTGGGAGCTACCAAGAGACCCAGTACTTC. Combining the CDR3 with reference TRBV9 and TRBJ2-5 gives the whole variable domain DSGVTQTPKHLITATGQRVTLRCSPRSGDLSVYWYQQSLDQGLQFLIQYYNGEERAKGNILERFSAQQFPDLHSELNLSSLELGDSALYFCASSVESGSYQETQYFGPGTRLLVL.

The chain carries TRBV19 and TRBJ1-2; D perhaps matches TRBD1 (5 bases). Trimming shortened V by 5 bases and J by 5 bases, and 18 bases separated the two germline ends. The germline gives CDR1 LNHDA, CDR2 SQIVND (reference sequence). This CDR3 spans 15 amino acids. The CDR3 reads CASSPDSEVIYGYTF. CDR3 nucleotides: TGTGCCAGTAGTCCTGACAGTGAGGTCATATATGGCTACACCTTC.

The chain is built from TRBV27 and TRBJ1-2, with 9 bases aligning to TRBD1. Germline-derived CDR1 and CDR2 are MNHEY and SMNVEV (reference sequence). The ends lost 6 bases at V and 4 bases at J; junction bases unmatched: 6. This CDR3 has 14 amino acids. Here the CDR3 reads CASSPQGAGYGYTF. CDR3 bases: TGTGCCAGCAGCCCACAGGGGGCGGGCTATGGCTACACCTTC.

V usage is TRBV21-1 and J usage is TRBJ2-7; the tabulated D call, TRBD2, remains unverified against the DNA. TRBV21-1 is a listed pseudogene. CDR3 size: 19 residues. CDR3 amino acids: CASSKGLHLEEHLIYEQYF. CDR3 DNA: TGTGCCAGCAGCAAAGGCCTCCACCTTGAGGAGCATCTAATCTACGAGCAGTACTTC.

The rearrangement uses TRBV30 and TRBJ2-3, with 7 nucleotides matching TRBD2. The CDR3 is 13 amino acids. CDR1 and CDR2 (germline): GTSNPN, SVGIG (reference sequence). V gave up 5 bases and J gave up 2 bases; unmatched junction bases: 4. The CDR3 sequence is CAWESGNTDTQYF. CDR3 in DNA: TGTGCCTGGGAGAGCGGGAACACAGATACGCAGTATTTT.

The chain has TRBV6-6 and TRBJ1-2; 7 nucleotides match TRBD1. In germline, CDR1 is MNHNY, CDR2 SVGAGI (reference sequence). With V trimmed by 5 bases and J by 0 bases, 6 bases remained unmatched. CDR3 length equals 15 residues. The chain's CDR3 is CASSGLGTANYGYTF. The CDR3 nucleotides read TGTGCCAGCAGTGGGTTGGGGACAGCTAACTATGGCTACACCTTC.

V and J are TRBV5-1 and TRBJ2-5; perhaps TRBD1 as D (6 bases). The CDR3 length is 13 residues. The V end was cut by 5 bases, the J end by 4 bases, with 12 bases between. Per the germline V gene, CDR1 is SGHRS and CDR2 is YFSETQ. The CDR3 is CASRAGETETQYF. DNA of the CDR3: TGCGCCAGCAGAGCAGGGGAAACAGAGACCCAGTACTTC.

In nucleotides, the CDR3 is TGTGCCAGCAGTGAGGGCAGCTTGTACCAAGAGACCCAGTACTTC. Its translation is CASSEGSLYQETQYF. The gene calls are TRBV6-1 and TRBJ2-5; D unresolved. V was trimmed by 3 bases and J by 0 bases, leaving 11 bases between them. Germline V gene sequence: CDR1 MNHNS, CDR2 SASEGT. The CDR3 runs 15 residues.

V is TRBV7-9 and J is TRBJ1-5, with D tentatively TRBD1 (6 bases). The CDR3 spans 16 residues. With 5 bases removed from V and 4 bases from J, the gap between germline ends came to 18 bases. Looked up from germline, CDR1 is SEHNR and CDR2 is FQNEAQ (reference sequence). As DNA, the CDR3 is TGTGCCAGCAGCCCATCTTCGGACAGACGAAATCAGCCCCAGCATTTT. It specifies CASSPSSDRRNQPQHF.